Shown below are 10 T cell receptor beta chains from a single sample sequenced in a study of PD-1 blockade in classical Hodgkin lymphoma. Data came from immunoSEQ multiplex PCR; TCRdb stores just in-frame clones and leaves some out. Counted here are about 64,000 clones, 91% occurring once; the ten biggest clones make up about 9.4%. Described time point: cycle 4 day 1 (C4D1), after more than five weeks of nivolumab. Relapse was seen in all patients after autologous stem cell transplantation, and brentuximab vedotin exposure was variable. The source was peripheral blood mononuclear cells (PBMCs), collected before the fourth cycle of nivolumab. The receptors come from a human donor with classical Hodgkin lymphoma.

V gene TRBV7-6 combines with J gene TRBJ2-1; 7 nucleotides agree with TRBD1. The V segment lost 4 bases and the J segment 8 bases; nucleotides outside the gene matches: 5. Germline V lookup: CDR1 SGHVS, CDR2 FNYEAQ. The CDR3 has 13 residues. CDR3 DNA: TGTGCCAGCAGCTCCTACAGGGGACATGAGCAGTTCTTC. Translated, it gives CASSSYRGHEQFF.

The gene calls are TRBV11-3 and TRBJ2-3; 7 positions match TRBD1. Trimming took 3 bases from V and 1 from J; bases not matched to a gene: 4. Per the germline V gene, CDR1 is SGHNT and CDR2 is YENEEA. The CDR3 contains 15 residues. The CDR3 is CASSFGTERTDTQYF. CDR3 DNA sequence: TGTGCCAGCAGCTTTGGGACAGAACGCACAGATACGCAGTATTTT.

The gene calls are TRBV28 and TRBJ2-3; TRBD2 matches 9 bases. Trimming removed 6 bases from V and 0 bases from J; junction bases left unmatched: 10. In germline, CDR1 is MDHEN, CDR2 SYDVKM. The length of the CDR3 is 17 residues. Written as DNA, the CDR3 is TGTGCCAGCAGCTCCTTAAGCGGGGGGTCTAGCACAGATACGCAGTATTTT. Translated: CASSSLSGGSSTDTQYF.

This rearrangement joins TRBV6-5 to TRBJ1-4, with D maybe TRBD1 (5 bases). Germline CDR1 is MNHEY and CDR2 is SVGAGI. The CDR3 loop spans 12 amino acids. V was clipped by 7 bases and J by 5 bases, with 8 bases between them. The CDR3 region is CASTGSNEKLFF. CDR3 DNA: TGTGCCAGCACAGGGTCGAATGAAAAACTGTTTTTT.

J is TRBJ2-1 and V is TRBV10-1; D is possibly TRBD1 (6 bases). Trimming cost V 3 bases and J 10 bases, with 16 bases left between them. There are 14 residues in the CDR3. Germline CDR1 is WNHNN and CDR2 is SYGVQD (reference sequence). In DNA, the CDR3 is TGCGCCAGCAGTGAACTCCCAGGGGCGCAGGAGCAGTTCTTC. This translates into CASSELPGAQEQFF.

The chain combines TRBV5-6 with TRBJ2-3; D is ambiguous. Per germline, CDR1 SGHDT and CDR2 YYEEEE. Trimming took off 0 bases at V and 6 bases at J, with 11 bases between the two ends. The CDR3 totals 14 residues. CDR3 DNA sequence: TGTGCCAGCAGCTTGGCTGGGGTTGGGGATACGCAGTATTTT. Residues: CASSLAGVGDTQYF.

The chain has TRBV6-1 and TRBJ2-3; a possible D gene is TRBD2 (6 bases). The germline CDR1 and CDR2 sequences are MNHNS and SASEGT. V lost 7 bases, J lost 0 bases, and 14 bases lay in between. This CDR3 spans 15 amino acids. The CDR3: CASIPGGYSTDTQYF. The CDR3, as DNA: TGTGCCAGCATCCCTGGAGGGTACAGCACAGATACGCAGTATTTT.

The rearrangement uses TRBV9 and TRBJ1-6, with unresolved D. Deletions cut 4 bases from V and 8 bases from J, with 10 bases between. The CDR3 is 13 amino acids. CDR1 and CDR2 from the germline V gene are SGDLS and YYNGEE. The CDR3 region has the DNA TGTGCCAGCAGCCCCCAAGAGTATTCACCCCTCCACTTT. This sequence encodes CASSPQEYSPLHF.

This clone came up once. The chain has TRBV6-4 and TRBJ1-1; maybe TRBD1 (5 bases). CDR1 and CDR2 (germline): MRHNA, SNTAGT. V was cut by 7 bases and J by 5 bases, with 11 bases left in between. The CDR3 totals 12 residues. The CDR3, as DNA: TGTGCCAGCACCAGGGCGAGTACTGAAGCTTTCTTT. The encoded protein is CASTRASTEAFF.

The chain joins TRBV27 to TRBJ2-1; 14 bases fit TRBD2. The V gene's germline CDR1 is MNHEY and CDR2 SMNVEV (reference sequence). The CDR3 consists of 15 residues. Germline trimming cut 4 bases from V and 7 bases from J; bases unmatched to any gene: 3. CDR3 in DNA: TGTGCCAGCAGTTCCGGGACTAGCGGGGGAAATGAGCAGTTCTTC. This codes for CASSSGTSGGNEQFF.